The 3 T cell receptor beta chains in this list originate from one sample, sequenced in a study of regulatory T cells in long-lasting Graves disease. Time point meaning: persistent/refractory GD, antithyroid drugs over 5 years with positive TRAb. Extracted RNA from PBMCs served as the source of the TCR library. Arm-PCR of CDR3 regions with iRepertoire HTBI primers generated TCR beta libraries. Using its own MiXCR run on the multiplex PCR reads, TCRdb lists one record per CDR3 protein. The table records 400,000 or so distinct CDR3 sequences, 20% to 30% of them present only once. Specimen: peripheral blood mononuclear cells (PBMCs), collected when the disease was refractory, from a patient treated with antithyroid drugs. These receptor sequences come from a female donor with Graves disease.

The chain uses TRBV6-1 and TRBJ2-7; D may be TRBD1 (6 bases). This CDR3 contains 15 residues. V was trimmed by 6 bases and J by 3 bases, leaving 18 bases between them. Per germline, CDR1 MNHNS and CDR2 SASEGT. CDR3 bases: TGTGCCAGCAGGTTCCACCGGGACACGGACTACGAGCAGTACTTC. Amino acid sequence: CASRFHRDTDYEQYF.

The chain has TRBV29-1 and TRBJ1-1; 7 nucleotides align to TRBD1. Trimming at V came to 6 bases and at J to 1 base, leaving 8 bases not matched to a gene. The germline gives CDR1 SQVTM, CDR2 ANQGSEA. There are 14 residues in the CDR3. CDR3 in DNA: TGCAGCGTCCAACGGGGACAGACGAACACTGAAGCTTTCTTT. This sequence encodes CSVQRGQTNTEAFF.

The rearrangement links TRBV2 to TRBJ2-1, with D perhaps matching TRBD1 (5 bases). Germline-derived CDR1 and CDR2 are SNHLY and FYNNEI. The CDR3 runs 13 residues. Trimming cost V 6 bases and J 7 bases, with 13 bases left between them. The CDR3, as DNA: TGTGCCAGCAGATTCAGGGTTATGAATGAGCAGTTCTTC. Its protein product is CASRFRVMNEQFF. Using reference TRBV2 and TRBJ2-1 for the parts outside the CDR3, the full variable domain is EPEVTQTPSHQVTQMGQEVILRCVPISNHLYFYWYRQILGQKVEFLVSFYNNEISEKSEIFDDQFSVERPDGSNFTLKIRSTKLEDSAMYFCASRFRVMNEQFFGPGTRLTVL.